What follows are 22 T cell receptor beta chains derived from one specimen sequenced in a study of T cell responses to AZD1222 COVID-19 vaccine. This table comes from immunoSEQ multiplex PCR, and its TCRdb copy is limited to in-frame clones, with some not included. The sample has 130,000 to 150,000 clones; about 92% are singletons. The sample was peripheral blood, taken on day 0 of AZD1222 vaccination. These receptor sequences come from an adult in good health.

The chain is built from TRBV2 and TRBJ2-2, with D tentatively TRBD1 (6 bases). Germline CDR1 is SNHLY and CDR2 is FYNNEI. CDR3 length: 15 residues. Trimming took 6 bases from V and 5 from J, leaving 16 bases between them. The CDR3 spells CASSDPGQRTGELFF. DNA for the CDR3: TGTGCCAGCAGCGATCCGGGACAAAGGACCGGGGAGCTGTTTTTT.

The chain combines TRBV5-6 with TRBJ2-1; perhaps TRBD2 as D (6 bases). CDR1 SGHDT and CDR2 YYEEEE come from the germline V gene. V was trimmed by 3 bases and J by 4 bases, leaving 17 bases between them. The CDR3 totals 16 residues. CDR3 protein: CASSWATGAEYNEQFF. The CDR3 DNA sequence: TGTGCCAGCAGCTGGGCTACGGGAGCTGAGTACAATGAGCAGTTCTTC.

The rearrangement uses TRBV19 and TRBJ2-5, with TRBD2 matching 11 bases. Trimming took 3 bases from V and 2 from J; bases not matched to a gene: 5. The CDR3 length is 16 residues. Germline V gene lookup returns CDR1 LNHDA and CDR2 SQIVND (reference sequence). The CDR3 spells CASSIRLAGRQETQYF. The CDR3 coding sequence is TGTGCCAGTAGTATTAGACTAGCGGGGCGACAAGAGACCCAGTACTTC. The variable domain in full, with the rest retrieved from reference TRBV19 and TRBJ2-5, is DGGITQSPKYLFRKEGQNVTLSCEQNLNHDAMYWYRQDPGQGLRLIYYSQIVNDFQKGDIAEGYSVSREKKESFPLTVTSAQKNPTAFYLCASSIRLAGRQETQYFGPGTRLLVL.

This chain uses TRBV6-5 with TRBJ2-5; 9 nucleotides agree with TRBD1. With 2 bases clipped from V and 3 bases from J, the junction kept 1 base outside the gene matches. This CDR3 is 14 amino acids long. Germline CDR1 is MNHEY and CDR2 is SVGAGI. CDR3 sequence: CASSYRTGEETQYF. CDR3 DNA: TGTGCCAGCAGTTACCGGACAGGGGAAGAGACCCAGTACTTC.

The rearrangement uses TRBV28 and TRBJ1-2; D is perhaps TRBD1 (5 bases). The CDR3 runs 15 residues. The V end lost 5 bases, the J end lost 5 bases, and 18 bases lay between the germline ends. Germline CDR1 and CDR2: MDHEN and SYDVKM. The CDR3 reads CASSPGGEGRYGYTF. CDR3 DNA sequence: TGTGCCAGCAGTCCGGGGGGTGAGGGTCGATATGGCTACACCTTC.

V is TRBV5-1 and J is TRBJ2-6; D not resolved. V dropped 4 bases and J dropped 2 bases, with 7 bases sitting between them. The CDR3 is 14 residues long. Germline V lookup: CDR1 SGHRS, CDR2 YFSETQ. The CDR3 DNA reads as TGCGCCAGCAGCCAGTTAGCTGGGGCCAACGTCCTGACTTTC. Its translation: CASSQLAGANVLTF.

The chain couples TRBV12-1 to TRBJ2-1. TRBV12-1 is recorded as a pseudogene. The CDR3 loop spans 14 amino acids. As DNA, the CDR3 is TGTGCCAGCAACCGGTTTTTGGACGGCAATGAGCAGTTCTTC. Translating gives CASNRFLDGNEQFF.

J is TRBJ1-2 and V is TRBV9; D is unresolved. V was pared by 0 bases and J by 0 bases, with 9 bases between. The CDR3 covers 15 residues. CDR1 SGDLS and CDR2 YYNGEE come from the germline V gene. The CDR3, as DNA: TGTGCCAGCAGCGTAGTAGACACCGCTAACTATGGCTACACCTTC. This encodes CASSVVDTANYGYTF. Full variable domain (rest looked up from reference TRBV9 and TRBJ1-2): DSGVTQTPKHLITATGQRVTLRCSPRSGDLSVYWYQQSLDQGLQFLIQYYNGEERAKGNILERFSAQQFPDLHSELNLSSLELGDSALYFCASSVVDTANYGYTFGSGTRLTVV.

The V and J genes are TRBV9 and TRBJ1-1; D may be TRBD1 (5 bases). The CDR3 has 16 residues. V shed 1 base and J shed 5 bases, with 18 bases lying between them. Germline CDR1 reads SGDLS; CDR2 reads YYNGEE. The CDR3 is CASSVSPAGIETEAFF. The CDR3, as DNA: TGTGCCAGCAGCGTATCTCCTGCAGGGATAGAAACTGAAGCTTTCTTT.

About this clone: Other DNA sequences in this sample translate to the same CDR3. The chain is built from TRBV7-9 and TRBJ1-5; unclear D gene. From germline, CDR1 is SEHNR and CDR2 FQNEAQ (reference sequence). This CDR3 is 14 amino acids long. The V gene lost 0 bases and the J gene lost 4 bases, with 7 bases spanning the gap. DNA of the CDR3: TGTGCCAGCAGCTTAGCTGCGGGGAATCAGCCCCAGCATTTT. Translation: CASSLAAGNQPQHF.

This clone showed up just once. The chain uses TRBV11-2 and TRBJ2-7; no reliable D call. Trimming stripped 7 bases from V and 0 bases from J, with 13 bases between. The CDR3 extends over 14 amino acids. Germline CDR1 and CDR2: SGHAT and FQNNGV. The CDR3 DNA sequence: TGTGCCAGCAACGCGCAGCTAAACTCCTACGAGCAGTACTTC. It codes for CASNAQLNSYEQYF.

The chain recombines TRBV2 with TRBJ2-3; D remains ambiguous. V was pared by 6 bases and J by 4 bases, with 8 bases between. Germline V gives CDR1 SNHLY, CDR2 FYNNEI. There are 12 residues in the CDR3. CDR3 DNA: TGTGCCAGCAGCGTTCGGTCAGATACGCAGTATTTT. Encoded protein: CASSVRSDTQYF.

The chain carries TRBV7-2 and TRBJ1-1; D gene uncertain. CDR1 SGHTA and CDR2 FQGNSA come from the germline V gene. CDR3 size: 13 residues. With 5 bases removed from V and 5 bases from J, the gap between germline ends came to 12 bases. The CDR3 reads CASSPRSGTEAFF. CDR3 in DNA: TGTGCCAGCAGCCCGAGGTCTGGAACTGAAGCTTTCTTT.

This clone has only one observation. The genes are TRBV7-2 and TRBJ2-7; 8 positions agree with TRBD2. The CDR3 covers 17 residues. V lost 4 bases to trimming and J lost 4 bases; unmatched junction nucleotides: 15. The V gene's germline CDR1 is SGHTA and CDR2 FQGNSA. Written as DNA, the CDR3 is TGTGCCAGCAGCTCTAATCGGTGGATTAGCGGGAATTACGAGCAGTACTTC. It codes for CASSSNRWISGNYEQYF.

The rearrangement uses TRBV7-9 and TRBJ2-5; 8 bases align to TRBD2. V dropped 5 bases and J dropped 5; count of bases not matched to a gene: 7. The CDR3 contains 14 residues. Germline CDR1 reads SEHNR; CDR2 reads FQNEAQ (reference sequence). The CDR3 loop is CASSNSGAKETQYF. DNA for the CDR3: TGTGCCAGCAGCAATAGCGGGGCCAAGGAGACCCAGTACTTC. Full variable domain (missing parts from reference TRBV7-9 and TRBJ2-5): DTGVSQNPRHKITKRGQNVTFRCDPISEHNRLYWYRQTLGQGPEFLTYFQNEAQLEKSRLLSDRFSAERPKGSFSTLEIQRTEQGDSAMYLCASSNSGAKETQYFGPGTRLLVL.

The gene calls are TRBV27 and TRBJ1-5; D is possibly TRBD1 (5 bases). The CDR3 runs to 14 residues. Trimming removed 2 bases from V and 3 bases from J, with 8 bases in between. Germline lookup yields CDR1 MNHEY and CDR2 SMNVEV (reference sequence). DNA of the CDR3: TGTGCCAGCAGTTTAGAAGGGACCAATCAGCCCCAGCATTTT. Translated: CASSLEGTNQPQHF.

This chain uses TRBV13 with TRBJ1-2; possibly TRBD1 for D (5 bases). CDR3 length: 19 residues. The V end lost 6 bases, the J end lost 1 base, and 27 bases lay between the germline ends. In germline, CDR1 is PRHDT, CDR2 FYEKMQ (reference sequence). CDR3 in amino acids: CASSFRGAGEGSFNYGYTF. The CDR3 coding sequence is TGTGCCAGCAGTTTTAGAGGGGCGGGAGAAGGGTCATTTAACTATGGCTACACCTTC.

The J gene is TRBJ2-3, the V gene TRBV29-1, with 12 nucleotides matching TRBD2. The CDR3 has 14 residues. V shed 6 bases, J shed 5 bases, and the junction held 6 bases outside the gene matches. The germline CDR1 and CDR2 sequences are SQVTM and ANQGSEA. CDR3 region: CSVVTSGGKDTQYF. CDR3 nucleotide sequence: TGCAGCGTCGTGACTAGCGGGGGAAAAGATACGCAGTATTTT.

J is TRBJ2-7 and V is TRBV3-1 (or the pseudogene TRBV3-2); maybe TRBD2 (5 bases). This CDR3 is 13 amino acids long. The germline V and J ends were trimmed by 0 bases and 9 bases, with 12 bases remaining between them. Germline CDR1 is LGHDT and CDR2 is YNNKEL (reference sequence). This CDR3 reads CASSQDFLSGQYF. In nucleotides, the CDR3 is TGTGCCAGCAGCCAAGACTTTCTGAGCGGGCAGTACTTC.

This clone was picked up a small number of times. The chain employs TRBV27 and TRBJ2-7; 7 bases are a match to TRBD1. CDR1 and CDR2 (germline): MNHEY, SMNVEV (reference sequence). J was trimmed by 3 bases and V by 5 bases; bases with no gene match: 7. This CDR3 comprises 14 residues. CDR3 DNA: TGTGCCAGCAGTATGACAGGGACGGGCTACGAGCAGTACTTC. This sequence encodes CASSMTGTGYEQYF.

The chain joins TRBV3-1 (or the pseudogene TRBV3-2) to TRBJ1-3, with 9 bases fitting TRBD1. Germline V gives CDR1 LGHDT, CDR2 YNNKEL (reference sequence). Trimming took 4 bases from V and 7 from J; bases not matched to a gene: 17. This CDR3 region has 18 residues. CDR3 bases: TGTGCCAGCAGCCCCATTACCCTACGGGACAGGGATTGGAACACCATATATTTT. Translating gives CASSPITLRDRDWNTIYF.

This clone showed up just once. The chain is built from TRBV3-1 (or the pseudogene TRBV3-2) and TRBJ1-3, with D hard to call. V lost 2 bases and J 1 base, leaving 6 bases between the germline ends. This CDR3 is 14 amino acids long. From germline, CDR1 is LGHDT and CDR2 YNNKEL (reference sequence). This CDR3 is CASSQPGSGNTIYF. The DNA for the CDR3 is TGTGCCAGCAGCCAACCGGGATCTGGAAACACCATATATTTT.